The 7 T cell receptor beta chains presented below share a single source sample, sequenced in a study of neurological immune-mediated disorders. One entry per CDR3 protein, called by TCRdb with MiXCR from the 5' RACE reads. The sample has 35,000 to 45,000 distinct CDR3 sequences; about 3.3% are singletons. Indicated time point: longitudinal time-point 1 (baseline). The material sequenced was PBMCs. Receptor source: a woman aged 55 to 70 with multiple sclerosis.

The genes are TRBV12-5 and TRBJ2-7, with TRBD2 as a possible D gene (5 bases). This CDR3 spans 11 amino acids. Germline V gene lookup returns CDR1 LGHNT and CDR2 FRNRAP. Trimming shortened V by 6 bases and J by 3 bases, and 6 bases separated the two germline ends. The CDR3 is CASGRDYEQYF. As DNA, the CDR3 is TGTGCTAGTGGACGGGACTACGAGCAGTACTTC.

This clonotype came up many times. V and J are TRBV5-1 and TRBJ2-1, with 13 bases matching TRBD2. This CDR3 spans 15 amino acids. Per the germline V gene, CDR1 is SGHRS and CDR2 is YFSETQ. With V trimmed by 3 bases and J by 5 bases, 2 bases remained unmatched. DNA for the CDR3: TGCGCCAGCAGCTCTGGACTAGCGGGAGACAATGAGCAGTTCTTC. Translation: CASSSGLAGDNEQFF.

With regard to this clonotype: The junction differs from germline at one of its ends, possibly a read error. The chain has TRBV7-6 and TRBJ2-3; TRBD1 matches at 8 bases. Germline V gives CDR1 SGHVS, CDR2 FNYEAQ. The CDR3 has 12 residues. CDR3 bases: TGTGACAGCAGCACAGGGGGAGATACGCAGTATTTT. Translation gives CDSSTGGDTQYF.

This clonotype was counted many times. CDR3 protein: CASSLAGGQVYGYTF. In DNA form, the CDR3 reads TGTGCCAGCAGCTTAGCTGGGGGGCAAGTCTATGGCTACACCTTC. The chain employs TRBV7-9 and TRBJ1-2; possible D gene TRBD1, 6 bases. The germline V gene has CDR1 SEHNR and CDR2 FQNEAQ (reference sequence). Trimming left V 0 bases short and J 4 bases short, with 12 bases between. There are 15 residues in the CDR3.

The chain joins TRBV5-1 to TRBJ2-5; D perhaps matches TRBD1 (6 bases). The CDR3 has 15 residues. Trimming shortened V by 3 bases and J by 5 bases, and 17 bases separated the two germline ends. Germline V CDR1 and CDR2: SGHRS, YFSETQ. The CDR3 DNA reads TGCGCCAGCAGCTACATCGGACAGTTTTCTGAGACCCAGTACTTC. Amino acids: CASSYIGQFSETQYF. Based on the CDR3 plus reference TRBV5-1 and TRBJ2-5, the full variable domain is KAGVTQTPRYLIKTRGQQVTLSCSPISGHRSVSWYQQTPGQGLQFLFEYFSETQRNKGNFPGRFSGRQFSNSRSEMNVSTLELGDSALYLCASSYIGQFSETQYFGPGTRLLVL.

This chain links TRBV7-6 with TRBJ2-3, with 8 bases lining up with TRBD2. This CDR3 is built from 15 residues. From germline, CDR1 is SGHVS and CDR2 FNYEAQ. V lost 1 base, J lost 3 bases, and 3 bases stayed unmatched. The CDR3 here is CASSLVTSGTDTQYF. CDR3 DNA: TGTGCCAGCAGCTTAGTAACTAGCGGAACAGATACGCAGTATTTT.

J is TRBJ2-7 and V is TRBV6-5, with TRBD1 matching over 8 bases. The junction had 8 bases not matched to a gene; V was cut back by 6 bases and J by 4 bases. The germline V gene encodes CDR1 MNHEY and CDR2 SVGAGI. The CDR3 contains 14 residues. The CDR3 coding sequence is TGTGCCAGCAGAGCCGGGACAGGCATGTACGAGCAGTACTTC. The encoded protein is CASRAGTGMYEQYF.